These 8 T cell receptor beta chains came from one sample sequenced in a study of blood T cells in healthy people across ages. Sample-barcoded 5' priming and a J-beta primer mix drove a second PCR of roughly 6 to 12 cycles. From the 5' RACE reads, TCRdb called clonotypes with MiXCR, one entry per CDR3 protein. The sample has about 400,000 distinct CDR3 sequences; 45% to 60% are singletons. The sequenced sample consisted of blood. The receptors stem from a man between 60 and 70 years old in good health.

This clonotype was detected only a few times. The V gene is TRBV7-2, the J gene TRBJ1-2, with D perhaps matching TRBD1 (5 bases). Trimming pared 0 bases from V and 4 bases from J, leaving 9 bases between. Germline loops: CDR1 SGHTA, CDR2 FQGNSA. This CDR3 is built from 14 residues. CDR3 sequence reads: CASSLAPGFYGYTF. For the CDR3, the DNA is TGTGCCAGCAGCTTAGCCCCAGGGTTCTATGGCTACACCTTC.

This clonotype showed up just a few times. J is TRBJ2-3 and V is TRBV24-1; 8 positions agree with TRBD2. CDR1 and CDR2 from the germline V gene are KGHDR and SFDVKD. With V trimmed by 9 bases and J by 2 bases, 6 bases remained unmatched. The CDR3 spans 14 residues. CDR3 bases: TGTGCCACCCGTGCGGGAGGCTACACAGATACGCAGTATTTT. Its protein is CATRAGGYTDTQYF.

A few counts support this clonotype. J is TRBJ2-1 and V is TRBV4-1; D possibly corresponds to TRBD2 (5 bases). V lost 7 bases, J lost 4 bases, and 17 bases lay in between. Germline V gene data show CDR1 as MGHRA and CDR2 as YSYEKL. The CDR3 totals 15 residues. The CDR3 region is CASTPDQAEYNEQFF. CDR3 in DNA: TGCGCCAGCACCCCTGATCAAGCGGAATACAATGAGCAGTTCTTC.

Regarding this clonotype: This may arise from a read error, as a much more abundant clone is one base away. The chain recombines TRBV14 with TRBJ2-6; no clear D gene. The CDR3 totals 15 residues. The V end lost 3 bases, the J end lost 0 bases, and 6 bases lay between the germline ends. Per germline, CDR1 SGHDN and CDR2 FVKESK. Here the CDR3 DNA reads TGTGCCAGCAGCCAGCCGTCCTCTGGGGCCAACGTCCTGACTTTC. Protein sequence: CASSQPSSGANVLTF.

The chain couples TRBV6-5 to TRBJ2-3; 9 bases match TRBD2. The ends lost 7 bases at V and 2 bases at J; junction bases unmatched: 7. This CDR3 has 15 amino acids. The V gene's germline CDR1 is MNHEY and CDR2 SVGAGI. The CDR3, as DNA: TGTGCCAGCAACCCAGCGGGGGGATCCACAGATACGCAGTATTTT. Translating gives CASNPAGGSTDTQYF.

The chain carries TRBV6-5 and TRBJ1-6; 7 bases are shared with TRBD1. The germline V gene has CDR1 MNHEY and CDR2 SVGAGI. The CDR3 is 15 residues long. Losses at the gene ends were 6 bases for V and 4 bases for J; bases not matched to a gene: 6. The CDR3 loop reads CASSPGQRYNSPLHF. The CDR3 DNA sequence: TGTGCCAGCAGCCCGGGACAGAGATATAATTCACCCCTCCACTTT.

V is TRBV29-1 and J is TRBJ1-2; tentative D call: TRBD1 (6 bases). CDR1 and CDR2 from the germline V gene are SQVTM and ANQGSEA. V was shortened by 3 bases and J by 7 bases, with 15 bases between the two germline ends. CDR3 length: 13 amino acids. The CDR3 sequence: CSVEAGGNGGYTF. The CDR3 DNA reads TGCAGCGTTGAGGCCGGGGGCAATGGTGGCTACACCTTC.

V usage is TRBV7-2 and J usage is TRBJ2-1, with 7 bases that match TRBD2. CDR1 is SGHTA and CDR2 is FQGNSA in the germline V gene. The trim removed 5 bases at V and 10 bases at J, leaving 5 bases unmatched. The CDR3 has 12 amino acids. CDR3 DNA: TGTGCCAGCAGCCTGACTAGCCGCGAGCAGTTCTTC. This gives the protein CASSLTSREQFF.